Listed below are T cell receptor beta chains from one sample, sequenced in a study of shared clonotypes between healthy human individuals. The table came from immunoSEQ multiplex PCR; TCRdb's copy has only in-frame clones and leaves some out. The data hold about 2.4 million clones, with approximately 93% observed a single time. Source material: naive CD4+ T cells from PBMCs. The receptors shown here come from a man aged 18 to 29 in good health. Some clones in this sample may be carry-over from other donors' samples. Each CDR3 is given with its conserved first and last residue. D genes are given only for firm matches. Clone size is stated in some rows and not others, as once, few, many or a class when expanded.

V gene,clone size,CDR3 length,D gene,J gene,CDR3 protein,CDR3 DNA
TRBV28,-,12,-,TRBJ2-1,CASLGNYNEQFF,TGTGCCAGCCTCGGGAACTACAATGAGCAGTTCTTC
TRBV5-5,-,14,-,TRBJ1-4,CASSRFSTNEKLFF,TGTGCCAGCAGCCGGTTCTCAACTAATGAAAAACTGTTTTTT
TRBV9,once,17,TRBD2,TRBJ2-3,CASSVGAGGPAGDTQYF,TGTGCCAGCAGCGTAGGGGCGGGAGGGCCAGCAGGTGATACGCAGTATTTT
TRBV11-2,-,13,-,TRBJ2-3,CASSRGTTDTQYF,TGTGCCAGCAGCCGAGGAACCACAGATACGCAGTATTTT
TRBV11-2,-,15,TRBD2,TRBJ2-2,CASQPLRGRTGELFF,TGTGCCAGCCAACCACTTCGCGGGAGGACCGGGGAGCTGTTTTTT
TRBV5-1,-,13,-,TRBJ2-5,CASSATGSETQYF,TGCGCCAGCAGCGCCACAGGATCAGAGACCCAGTACTTC
TRBV7-3,-,13,-,TRBJ2-3,CASSLTGRDTQYF,TGTGCCAGCAGCTTAACAGGGAGGGATACGCAGTATTTT
TRBV5-1,-,16,-,TRBJ2-7,CASSLEYSPSIYEQYF,TGCGCCAGCAGCTTGGAGTACTCTCCCTCCATTTACGAGCAGTACTTC
TRBV6-5,-,15,TRBD2,TRBJ2-5,CASSKTSGPQETQYF,TGTGCCAGCAGTAAGACTAGCGGGCCCCAAGAGACCCAGTACTTC
TRBV5-1,-,12,-,TRBJ2-7,CASSEPSQEQYF,TGCGCCAGCAGCGAACCCTCTCAGGAGCAGTACTTC
TRBV20-1,-,11,-,TRBJ1-3,CSAPTSNTIYF,TGCAGTGCTCCGACCTCAAACACCATATATTTT
TRBV7-3,-,17,TRBD1,TRBJ2-1,CASSFGQGRSGINEQFF,TGTGCCAGCAGCTTTGGACAGGGGCGGTCAGGGATAAATGAGCAGTTCTTC
TRBV5-1,-,14,TRBD1,TRBJ2-7,CASSTGTGGSLVYF,TGCGCCAGCAGCACCGGGACAGGGGGTTCTCTTGTGTACTTC
TRBV7-9,-,15,TRBD2,TRBJ2-4,CASSSPSGAKNIQYF,TGTGCCAGCAGCTCCCCTAGCGGAGCCAAAAACATTCAGTACTTC
TRBV30,-,11,-,TRBJ2-3,CATTGTDTQYF,TGTGCCACAACCGGGACAGATACGCAGTATTTT
TRBV4-2,-,16,TRBD2,TRBJ2-3,CASSQPPSGRADTQYF,TGTGCCAGCAGCCAACCCCCTAGCGGGAGGGCGGATACGCAGTATTTT
TRBV6-5,-,15,TRBD1,TRBJ1-5,CASSRGQVPNQPQHF,TGTGCCAGCAGCAGGGGACAGGTACCGAATCAGCCCCAGCATTTT
TRBV11-1,-,17,-,TRBJ1-1,CASSFGGRGAENTEAFF,TGTGCCAGCAGCTTCGGGGGCCGAGGGGCCGAGAACACTGAAGCTTTCTTT
TRBV29-1,once,13,-,TRBJ2-3,CSVKGTVTDTQYF,TGCAGCGTTAAAGGGACGGTTACAGATACGCAGTATTTT
TRBV28,-,13,-,TRBJ2-7,CASSLFEAYEQYF,TGTGCCAGCAGTTTATTCGAAGCCTACGAGCAGTACTTC
TRBV2,-,15,TRBD1,TRBJ1-1,CASSGQGLENTEAFF,TGTGCCAGCAGTGGACAGGGGTTGGAGAACACTGAAGCTTTCTTT
TRBV7-2,-,15,TRBD1,TRBJ1-2,CASSLTGQASYGYTF,TGTGCCAGCAGCTTGACTGGACAGGCGTCGTATGGCTACACCTTC
TRBV7-6,-,17,-,TRBJ2-1,CASSPRGGFGPNNEQFF,TGTGCCAGCAGCCCACGCGGAGGGTTCGGGCCTAACAATGAGCAGTTCTTC
TRBV7-7,-,14,TRBD1,TRBJ2-3,CASSRGQGTDTQYF,TGTGCCAGCAGCCGAGGACAGGGAACAGATACGCAGTATTTT
TRBV5-1,-,14,-,TRBJ2-5,CASTSNQGTETQHF,TGCGCCAGCACATCGAACCAGGGTACAGAGACCCAGCACTTC
TRBV28,-,17,TRBD1,TRBJ1-1,CASSLSPRQGGYAEAFF,TGTGCCAGCAGTTTAAGCCCCCGACAGGGGGGGTACGCTGAAGCTTTCTTT
TRBV5-1,-,15,-,TRBJ2-1,CASSLVVTSYNEQFF,TGCGCCAGCAGCTTGGTGGTTACTTCCTACAATGAGCAGTTCTTC
TRBV7-9,-,14,-,TRBJ2-2,CAIPGESDTGELFF,TGTGCCATCCCAGGGGAGTCTGACACCGGGGAGCTGTTTTTT
TRBV15,-,14,-,TRBJ2-1,CATSSPAEGNEQFF,TGTGCCACCAGCAGTCCAGCGGAGGGTAATGAGCAGTTCTTC
TRBV4-1,-,17,-,TRBJ2-7,CASSQGSTPGLTYEQYF,TGCGCCAGCAGCCAAGGTAGCACCCCGGGACTGACCTACGAGCAGTACTTC
TRBV6-6,-,15,TRBD1,TRBJ2-5,CASSRPGQGAETQYF,TGTGCCAGCAGTAGGCCGGGACAGGGGGCAGAGACCCAGTACTTC
TRBV5-4,-,14,-,TRBJ2-3,CASSSLTSTDTQYF,TGTGCCAGCAGCTCATTGACTAGCACAGATACGCAGTATTTT
TRBV11-2,-,12,-,TRBJ2-7,CASSSQGYEQYF,TGTGCCAGCAGCTCTCAGGGCTACGAGCAGTACTTC
TRBV27,-,14,TRBD1,TRBJ1-5,CASSLSRGNQPQHF,TGTGCCAGCAGTTTATCCAGGGGGAATCAGCCCCAGCATTTT
TRBV7-9,-,15,-,TRBJ1-2,CASSPPGQANYGYTF,TGTGCCAGCAGCCCCCCCGGGCAGGCTAACTATGGCTACACCTTC
TRBV6-5,-,15,-,TRBJ2-3,CASSTTPRTDATQYF,TGTGCCAGCAGTACTACCCCCCGGACAGACGCTACGCAGTATTTT
TRBV11-3,-,14,-,TRBJ2-1,CASSLRPVESEQFF,TGTGCCAGCAGCTTAAGGCCTGTGGAGAGTGAGCAGTTCTTC
TRBV4-1,-,16,TRBD1,TRBJ2-7,CASSQAAGQGVYEQYF,TGCGCCAGCAGCCAAGCTGCGGGACAGGGGGTCTACGAGCAGTACTTC
TRBV7-9,-,15,TRBD2,TRBJ2-1,CASSPTSGRGNEQFF,TGTGCCAGCAGCCCGACTAGCGGGAGAGGCAATGAGCAGTTCTTC
TRBV28,-,12,-,TRBJ1-2,CASRGIYYGYTF,TGTGCCAGCAGGGGCATATACTATGGCTACACCTTC
TRBV6-5,-,15,TRBD2,TRBJ2-7,CASSYSGRFSYEQYF,TGTGCCAGCAGTTACTCCGGGAGGTTCTCCTACGAGCAGTACTTC
TRBV5-6,-,13,-,TRBJ2-5,CASSSGPRETQYF,TGTGCCAGCAGCTCCGGTCCGAGAGAGACCCAGTACTTC
TRBV28,-,14,-,TRBJ1-4,CASSFLGPNEKLFF,TGTGCCAGCAGTTTCCTTGGACCTAATGAAAAACTGTTTTTT
TRBV5-1,-,15,-,TRBJ1-2,CASSLGSIANYGYTF,TGCGCCAGCAGCTTGGGAAGCATAGCTAACTATGGCTACACCTTC
TRBV18,-,15,-,TRBJ1-2,CASSPAATMRYGYTF,TGTGCCAGCTCACCAGCCGCCACCATGAGATATGGCTACACCTTC
TRBV5-1,-,14,-,TRBJ2-7,CASSRDAGPYEQYF,TGCGCCAGCAGCCGGGACGCGGGACCTTACGAGCAGTACTTC
TRBV4-3,-,17,-,TRBJ2-2,CASSPGVAAGNTGELFF,TGCGCCAGCAGCCCAGGGGTAGCGGCGGGGAACACCGGGGAGCTGTTTTTT
TRBV12-5,-,11,-,TRBJ2-1,CASGEDGEQFF,TGTGCTAGTGGTGAGGACGGTGAGCAGTTCTTC